The rows below give T cell receptor beta chains drawn from one sample of a study of control samples from healthy donors and cancer patients. The repertoire was sequenced with immunoSEQ multiplex PCR; TCRdb's copy has only in-frame clones and lacks some. The sample includes 93,000 or so clones, more than 85% seen only once; the top ten take under 20%. The sequencing input was PBMCs. These receptors were obtained from a man in his fifties or sixties with lung cancer. CDR3s leave out the opening cysteine and the closing phenylalanine or tryptophan.

j_gene: TRBJ1-1; v_gene: TRBV9; len: 16; CDR3aa: ASSVAGGQGPLDTEAF
j_gene: TRBJ1-5; v_gene: TRBV12-5; len: 14; CDR3aa: ASGLSSGGATQPQH
j_gene: TRBJ1-5; v_gene: TRBV2; len: 13; CDR3aa: ASSRGQGVFQPQH
j_gene: TRBJ1-2; v_gene: TRBV2; len: 11; CDR3aa: ASHGQGGDGYT
j_gene: TRBJ1-1; v_gene: TRBV18; len: 11; CDR3aa: ASSLGQNTEAF
j_gene: TRBJ2-2; v_gene: TRBV5-1; len: 13; CDR3aa: ASSLGRVNAGELF
j_gene: TRBJ1-3; v_gene: TRBV5-1; len: 12; CDR3aa: ASSRQAAGNTIY
j_gene: TRBJ1-5; v_gene: TRBV30; len: 11; CDR3aa: AWSVSWGQPQH
j_gene: TRBJ2-5; v_gene: TRBV6-5; len: 12; CDR3aa: ASSRIRAQETQY
j_gene: TRBJ2-6; v_gene: TRBV7-8; len: 14; CDR3aa: ASSAGQVSGANVLT
j_gene: TRBJ1-2; v_gene: TRBV9; len: 12; CDR3aa: ASSVKAGDYGYT
j_gene: TRBJ2-1; v_gene: TRBV5-1; len: 11; CDR3aa: ASIGTFHNEQF
j_gene: TRBJ1-2; v_gene: TRBV15; len: 12; CDR3aa: ATGIVSSNYGYT
j_gene: TRBJ2-5; v_gene: TRBV6-5; len: 12; CDR3aa: ASSYTGPQETQY
j_gene: TRBJ1-2; v_gene: TRBV5-6; len: 13; CDR3aa: ATQLKTAYSYGYT
j_gene: TRBJ2-3; v_gene: TRBV7-3; len: 10; CDR3aa: ASSSGADTQY
j_gene: TRBJ1-1; v_gene: TRBV2; len: 13; CDR3aa: ASSTYSLLNTEAF
j_gene: TRBJ2-5; v_gene: TRBV6-6; len: 14; CDR3aa: ASRNWGQGGQETQY
j_gene: TRBJ2-3; v_gene: TRBV11-2; len: 12; CDR3aa: ASTGRGSTDTQY
j_gene: TRBJ1-1; v_gene: TRBV7-3; len: 12; CDR3aa: ASSPGGVMSEAF
j_gene: TRBJ2-3; v_gene: TRBV3-1/TRBV3-2; len: 11; CDR3aa: ASSQAVPDTQY
j_gene: TRBJ2-3; v_gene: TRBV7-3; len: 15; CDR3aa: ASSLTAGLAGPDTQY
j_gene: TRBJ1-1; v_gene: TRBV30; len: 11; CDR3aa: ASKNPRQGFTF
j_gene: TRBJ2-3; v_gene: TRBV6-4; len: 14; CDR3aa: ASSDPGQGRGDTQY
j_gene: TRBJ1-3; v_gene: TRBV30; len: 9; CDR3aa: AWGQGNTIY
j_gene: TRBJ2-3; v_gene: TRBV7-2; len: 14; CDR3aa: ASSLAGSGAGDTQY
j_gene: TRBJ2-5; v_gene: TRBV24-1; len: 13; CDR3aa: ATSDSSGGQETQY
j_gene: TRBJ2-1; v_gene: TRBV5-1; len: 14; CDR3aa: ASSVTTSGGPNEQF
j_gene: TRBJ1-1; v_gene: TRBV7-3; len: 12; CDR3aa: ASSDIGGGTEAF
j_gene: TRBJ2-5; v_gene: TRBV6-6; len: 12; CDR3aa: ASRPPGSQETQY
j_gene: TRBJ2-2; v_gene: TRBV6-5; len: 10; CDR3aa: ASQQYTGELF
j_gene: TRBJ2-5; v_gene: TRBV12-5; len: 13; CDR3aa: ASGFKAGGQETQY
j_gene: TRBJ1-5; v_gene: TRBV7-2; len: 12; CDR3aa: ASSSTGLGRPQH
j_gene: TRBJ1-2; v_gene: TRBV7-3; len: 12; CDR3aa: ASSLNRAAEDYT
j_gene: TRBJ2-1; v_gene: TRBV6-5; len: 13; CDR3aa: AGSSDRSSYNEQF
j_gene: TRBJ2-5; v_gene: TRBV29-1; len: 16; CDR3aa: SVEDPPTGPFSQETQY
j_gene: TRBJ2-3; v_gene: TRBV5-1; len: 12; CDR3aa: ASSLAGVTDTQY
j_gene: TRBJ1-2; v_gene: TRBV27; len: 13; CDR3aa: ASSSGQGAWNGYT
j_gene: TRBJ2-7; v_gene: TRBV2; len: 11; CDR3aa: ALAAGRAYEQY
j_gene: TRBJ2-3; v_gene: TRBV9; len: 10; CDR3aa: ASSVVVDTQY
j_gene: TRBJ2-7; v_gene: TRBV6-5; len: 14; CDR3aa: ASSLTAIRSSYEQY
j_gene: TRBJ1-2; v_gene: TRBV14; len: 13; CDR3aa: ASSQQWTGGDGYT
j_gene: TRBJ1-2; v_gene: TRBV5-6; len: 12; CDR3aa: ASSPAIDNYGYT
j_gene: TRBJ1-1; v_gene: TRBV2; len: 12; CDR3aa: ASFGQGGNTEAF
j_gene: TRBJ1-2; v_gene: TRBV6-5; len: 10; CDR3aa: ASSYGQYGYT
j_gene: TRBJ1-4; v_gene: TRBV5-1; len: 13; CDR3aa: ASSLNTGQNEKLF
j_gene: TRBJ1-2; v_gene: TRBV11-2; len: 10; CDR3aa: ASSRKGEGYT
j_gene: TRBJ1-1; v_gene: TRBV2; len: 11; CDR3aa: ASSEGMNTEAF